The source of this T cell receptor beta chain is a study of T cell responses to AZD1222 COVID-19 vaccine. General observations from the study: Samples come after the peak T cell response, not at day 14. White British donors predominated, females outnumbered males, and clonal diversity was possibly underestimated.

Second-dose intervals of approximately 4 or approximately 12 weeks were pooled. The germline CDR1 and CDR2 sequences are SGDLS and YYNGEE. The V end lost 2 bases, the J end lost 8 bases, and 14 bases lay between the germline ends. This CDR3 has 13 amino acids. The sample holds a few counts of this clone. Its antigen is undetermined. The method was immunoSEQ multiplex PCR; TCRdb's version includes in-frame clones alone and lacks a portion of them. The sample lists some 130,000 clones, 90% to 95% occurring once. The TCR comes from an adult who received the AZD1222 COVID-19 vaccine. Sample: peripheral blood, taken 28 days after the second AZD1222 dose. This chain uses TRBV9 with TRBJ2-7; D not resolved. CDR3 sequence reads: CASSVGPGYQQYF. The CDR3 DNA sequence: TGTGCCAGCAGCGTTGGTCCAGGCTATCAGCAGTACTTC.